This T cell receptor beta chain emerged from a study of blood T cell repertoires in COVID-19. Background on the study: The United States, Italy and Spain supplied acute and convalescent COVID-19 samples. Sources were T cells, B-cell-depleted T cells, or PBMCs; the material itself was cDNA or gDNA.

In the study's own analysis: Using reference gene primer amplification, nucleated cell counts were estimated. Some clones are missing from TCRdb's copy, which holds only in-frame ones; the method was immunoSEQ multiplex PCR. Clonal size and the V and J genes are those of that table, whereas D and trimming came from the DNA. The sample has over 120,000 clones, 87% seen once. The V end lost 2 bases, the J end lost 0 bases, and 8 bases lay between the germline ends. There are 14 residues in the CDR3. Germline values: CDR1 MNHNY, CDR2 SVGAGI (reference sequence). The chain uses TRBV6-6 and TRBJ2-7; TRBD2 is a possible D gene (5 bases). Sequencing used peripheral blood. The TCR sequence derives from a man between 50 and 59 years old who had recovered from COVID-19. This CDR3 reads CASSYRGFSYEQYF. DNA for the CDR3: TGTGCCAGCAGTTACCGGGGTTTCTCCTACGAGCAGTACTTC.